This T cell receptor beta chain was found in a study of graft-versus-host responses after intestinal transplantation. Study overall: Tacrolimus and steroids were given for around three years to all recipients after anti-thymocyte globulin induction. General observations from the study: Detected in recipient marrow were GvH clones, some of which were first observed in ileum or blood.

Measured with immunoSEQ multiplex PCR; TCRdb has only the in-frame clones, and not every one. The sample has fewer than 110,000 clones; approximately 93% are singletons. To note about this clone: The antigen is undetermined.

The CDR3 runs 15 residues. With 4 bases removed from V and 6 bases from J, the gap between germline ends came to 16 bases. Germline CDR1 reads MNHNS; CDR2 reads SASEGT. The gene calls are TRBV6-1 and TRBJ1-5, with D possibly matching TRBD1 (6 bases). Here the sequenced sample was unstimulated CD8+ T cells sorted from spleen or lymph node cells, taken before intestinal transplant. The sequence derives from a human donor who received an intestinal transplant. CDR3 coding DNA: TGTGCCAGCAGTGTTTCTGGGGGCGACGGTCAGCCCCAGCATTTT. Translation gives CASSVSGGDGQPQHF.